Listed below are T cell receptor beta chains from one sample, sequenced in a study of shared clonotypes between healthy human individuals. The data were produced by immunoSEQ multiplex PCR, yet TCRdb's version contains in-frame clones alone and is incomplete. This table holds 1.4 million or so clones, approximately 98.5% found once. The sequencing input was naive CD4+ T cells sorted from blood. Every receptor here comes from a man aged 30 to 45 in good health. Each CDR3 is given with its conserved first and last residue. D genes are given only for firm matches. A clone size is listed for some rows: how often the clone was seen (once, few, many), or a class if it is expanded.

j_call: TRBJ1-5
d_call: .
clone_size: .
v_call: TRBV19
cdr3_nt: TGTGCCAGTAGTATTACCGACCCGGACCTTCGGCTCAATCAGCCCCAGCATTTT
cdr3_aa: CASSITDPDLRLNQPQHF

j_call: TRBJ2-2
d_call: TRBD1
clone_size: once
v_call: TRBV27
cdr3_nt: TGTGCCAGCAGCAGACAGGGTCGCACCGGGGAGCTGTTTTTT
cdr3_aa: CASSRQGRTGELFF

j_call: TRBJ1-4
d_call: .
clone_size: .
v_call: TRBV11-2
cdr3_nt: TGTGCCAGCACCTCATCCCTGGGTATTCGTAATGAAAAACTGTTTTTT
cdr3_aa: CASTSSLGIRNEKLFF

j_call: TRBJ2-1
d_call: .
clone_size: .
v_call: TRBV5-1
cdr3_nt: TGCGCCAGCAGCCGGACGGGCGGAAATGAGCAGTTCTTC
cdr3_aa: CASSRTGGNEQFF

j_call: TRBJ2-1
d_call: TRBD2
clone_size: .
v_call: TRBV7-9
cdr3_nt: TGTGCCAGCAGCGCTCCCCAGCGGGAGTGGGAAGGTGAGCAGTTCTTC
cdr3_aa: CASSAPQREWEGEQFF

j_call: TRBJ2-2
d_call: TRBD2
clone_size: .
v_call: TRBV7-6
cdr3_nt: TGTGCCAGCAGCTTAGTCGCGGGAGAAGCGACCGGGGAGCTGTTTTTT
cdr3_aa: CASSLVAGEATGELFF

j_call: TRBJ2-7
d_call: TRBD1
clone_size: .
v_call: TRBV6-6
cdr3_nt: TGTGCCAGCAGTACCACAGGGGCCTCCTCCTACGAGCAGTACTTC
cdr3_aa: CASSTTGASSYEQYF

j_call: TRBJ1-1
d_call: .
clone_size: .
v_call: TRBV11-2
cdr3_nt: TGTGCCAGCAGCTTAGGGCGGGGCATGAACACTGAAGCTTTCTTT
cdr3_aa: CASSLGRGMNTEAFF

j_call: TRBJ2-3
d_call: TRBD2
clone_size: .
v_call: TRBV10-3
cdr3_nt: TGTGCCATCAGGGCCCTTGGACTAGCGGGACCAGATACGCAGTATTTT
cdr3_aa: CAIRALGLAGPDTQYF

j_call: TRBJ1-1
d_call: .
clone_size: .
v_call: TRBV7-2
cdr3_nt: TGTGCCAGCAGCTTACGGGGGTTGAACACTGAAGCTTTCTTT
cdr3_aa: CASSLRGLNTEAFF

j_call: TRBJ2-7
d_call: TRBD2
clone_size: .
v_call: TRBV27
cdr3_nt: TGTGCCAGCAGTTCACCGGGACTAGCGTACGAGCAGTACTTC
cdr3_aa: CASSSPGLAYEQYF

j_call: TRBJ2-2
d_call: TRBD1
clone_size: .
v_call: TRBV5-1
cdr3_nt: TGCGCCAGCAGCGACAGGGGGATTTACCCGAACACCGGGGAGCTGTTTTTT
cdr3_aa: CASSDRGIYPNTGELFF

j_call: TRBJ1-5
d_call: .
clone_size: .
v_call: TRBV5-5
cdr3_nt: TGTGCCAGCAGCTTGGGAGGGACGGGAAGCAATCAGCCCCAGCATTTT
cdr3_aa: CASSLGGTGSNQPQHF

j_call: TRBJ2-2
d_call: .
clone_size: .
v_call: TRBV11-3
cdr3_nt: TGTGCCAGCAGCTTAGATTTCCCTTTTGGCAGGGGAACCGGGGAGCTGTTTTTT
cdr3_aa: CASSLDFPFGRGTGELFF

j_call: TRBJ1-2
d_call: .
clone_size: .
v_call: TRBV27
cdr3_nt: TGTGCCAGCAGTTTCGGGCTGAACTATGGCTACACCTTC
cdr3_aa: CASSFGLNYGYTF

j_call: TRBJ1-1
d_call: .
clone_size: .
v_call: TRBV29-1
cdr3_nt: TGCAGCGTTGATGAGAAGCGGGCGGATCGAGCTTTCTTT
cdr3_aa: CSVDEKRADRAFF

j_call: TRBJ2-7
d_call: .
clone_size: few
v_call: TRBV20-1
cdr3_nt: TGCAGTGCTAACTACGAGCAGTACTTC
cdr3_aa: CSANYEQYF

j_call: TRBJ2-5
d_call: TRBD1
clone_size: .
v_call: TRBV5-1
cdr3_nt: TGCGCCAGCAGCTTGGGGACAGGGGGCGGGGAGACCCAGTACTTC
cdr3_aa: CASSLGTGGGETQYF

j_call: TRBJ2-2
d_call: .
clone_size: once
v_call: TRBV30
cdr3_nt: TGTGCCTGGTTGGCCGTGGCAGGGAGAACCGGGGAGCTGTTTTTT
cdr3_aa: CAWLAVAGRTGELFF

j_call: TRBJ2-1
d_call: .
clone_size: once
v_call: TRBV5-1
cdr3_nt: TGCGCCAGCAGGGAACCGGGATCCTACAATGAGCAGTTCTTC
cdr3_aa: CASREPGSYNEQFF

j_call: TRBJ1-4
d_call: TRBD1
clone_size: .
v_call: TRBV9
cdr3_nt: TGTGCCAGCACCCACACAGGGGGCTCTGATGAAAAACTGTTTTTT
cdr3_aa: CASTHTGGSDEKLFF

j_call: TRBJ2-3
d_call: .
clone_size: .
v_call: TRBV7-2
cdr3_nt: TGTGCCAGCAGTTTTCAGGGAACAGATACGCAGTATTTT
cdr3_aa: CASSFQGTDTQYF

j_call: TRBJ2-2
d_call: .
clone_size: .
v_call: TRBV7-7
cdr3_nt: TGTGCTAGCAGCCCCGACCAGGTGAACACCGGGGAGCTGTTTTTT
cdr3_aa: CASSPDQVNTGELFF

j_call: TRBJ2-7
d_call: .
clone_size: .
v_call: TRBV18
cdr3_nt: TGTGCCAGCTCACCACCCGTAGCCGGACATACATACGAGCAGTACTTC
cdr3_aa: CASSPPVAGHTYEQYF

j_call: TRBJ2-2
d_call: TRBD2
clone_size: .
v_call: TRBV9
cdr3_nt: TGTGCCAGCAGCGTAGCGGGAGGACGGACCGGGGAGCTGTTTTTT
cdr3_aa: CASSVAGGRTGELFF

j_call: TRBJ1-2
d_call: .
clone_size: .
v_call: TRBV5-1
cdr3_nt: TGCGCCAGCAGCCCGAGAGGGGGGTTGGACTATGGCTACACCTTC
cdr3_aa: CASSPRGGLDYGYTF

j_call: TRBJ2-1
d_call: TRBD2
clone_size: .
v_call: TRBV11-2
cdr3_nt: TGTGCCAGCAGCTCGGGAGCGGGAGCCTATAATGAGCAGTTCTTC
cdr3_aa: CASSSGAGAYNEQFF

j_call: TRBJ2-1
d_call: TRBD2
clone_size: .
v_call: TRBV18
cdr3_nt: TGTGCCAGCTCACCCCTAGCGGGAGCGAGGGGCAATGAGCAGTTCTTC
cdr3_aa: CASSPLAGARGNEQFF

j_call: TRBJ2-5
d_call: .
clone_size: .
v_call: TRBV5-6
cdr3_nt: TGTGCCAGCAGCTTGGATTTAGTCGAAGAGACCCAGTACTTC
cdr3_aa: CASSLDLVEETQYF

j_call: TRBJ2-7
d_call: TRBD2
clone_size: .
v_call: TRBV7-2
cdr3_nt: TGTGCCAGCAGCTTAGGGCTAGCGGGAGGTTACGAGCAGTACTTC
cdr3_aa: CASSLGLAGGYEQYF

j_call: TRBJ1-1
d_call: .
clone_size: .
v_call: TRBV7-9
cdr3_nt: TGTGCCAGCAGCTCGGGACCCTTAGTGGGCGAAGCTTTCTTT
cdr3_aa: CASSSGPLVGEAFF

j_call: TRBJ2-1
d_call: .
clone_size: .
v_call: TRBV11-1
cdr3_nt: TGTGCCAGCAGCTTAGGTGATTACAATGAGCAGTTCTTC
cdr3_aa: CASSLGDYNEQFF